The source of this TCR beta chain is a study of spatial heterogeneity in lung cancer. Findings of the study overall: Ubiquitous expanded tumor TCRs surfaced in blood more at resection than they did at follow-up.

The sample holds many counts of this clonotype. Its specificity is unknown. Looked up from germline, CDR1 is SGHRS and CDR2 is YFSETQ. The germline V and J ends were trimmed by 0 bases and 4 bases, with 5 bases remaining between them. The CDR3 consists of 12 residues. Time point specified: sample taken at primary tumor resection. The cohort: 65 to 80 early-stage, untreated non-small cell lung cancer patients. No cells were sorted before sequencing. The whole RNA sequenced was extracted from tumor, nontumor lung or frozen PBMC. Individual TCR cDNA molecules each bore their own unique molecular identifier. TCRdb analysed the 5' RACE reads with MiXCR anew, one entry per CDR3 protein. Of 9,500 to 14,000 distinct CDR3 sequences listed, more than 3.5% are singletons.

The receptor's source is a female donor with early-stage non-small cell lung cancer. The sample consisted of PBMCs, taken at surgery. This chain uses TRBV5-1 with TRBJ2-7, with D uncertain. The CDR3 region is CASSLDGYEQYF. CDR3 DNA: TGCGCCAGCAGCTTGGATGGGTACGAGCAGTACTTC. The full variable domain, with the rest looked up from reference TRBV5-1 and TRBJ2-7, is KAGVTQTPRYLIKTRGQQVTLSCSPISGHRSVSWYQQTPGQGLQFLFEYFSETQRNKGNFPGRFSGRQFSNSRSEMNVSTLELGDSALYLCASSLDGYEQYFGPGTRLTVT.